The 15 T cell receptor beta chains given below trace back to one sample, sequenced in a study of beta chain features in type 1 diabetes. All of the isolated RNA was reverse transcribed, so expressed TCRB transcripts were sequenced. Method: immunoSEQ multiplex PCR; TCRdb's copy keeps in-frame clones and lacks some. The sample shows approximately 250,000 clones, 9.6% of them seen only once. The sequencing input was naive CD4+ T cells from blood. The receptors were gathered from a woman between 18 and 30 years old in good health.

This clone has only a few counts. J is TRBJ2-7 and V is TRBV30; tentative D call: TRBD1 (5 bases). The CDR3 runs to 12 residues. Trimming took 5 bases from V and 6 from J, leaving 14 bases between them. From germline, CDR1 is GTSNPN and CDR2 SVGIG (reference sequence). As DNA, the CDR3 is TGTGCCTGGTCGCCAGGGTCTTTCGAGCAGTACTTC. As protein: CAWSPGSFEQYF.

This chain connects TRBV9 to TRBJ2-1, with TRBD2 matching over 8 bases. CDR3 length: 15 residues. CDR1 and CDR2 (germline): SGDLS, YYNGEE. Trimming cost V 0 bases and J 4 bases; bases outside gene matches: 3. CDR3 DNA sequence: TGTGCCAGCAGCGTAGACCGGGGGGGGTACAATGAGCAGTTCTTC. It translates to CASSVDRGGYNEQFF. Combining the CDR3 with reference TRBV9 and TRBJ2-1 gives the whole variable domain DSGVTQTPKHLITATGQRVTLRCSPRSGDLSVYWYQQSLDQGLQFLIQYYNGEERAKGNILERFSAQQFPDLHSELNLSSLELGDSALYFCASSVDRGGYNEQFFGPGTRLTVL.

In this sample, this clone turned up many times. V usage is TRBV30 and J usage is TRBJ2-7; the D gene is possibly TRBD2 (5 bases). Germline values: CDR1 GTSNPN, CDR2 SVGIG (reference sequence). This CDR3 region has 11 residues. V gave up 3 bases and J gave up 2 bases, with 5 bases separating them. The CDR3: CAWRGAYEQYF. The CDR3 nucleotides are TGTGCCTGGAGGGGAGCCTACGAGCAGTACTTC. The complete variable domain, with remaining parts taken from reference TRBV30 and TRBJ2-7, reads SQTIHQWPATLVQPVGSPLSLECTVEGTSNPNLYWYRQAAGRGLQLLFYSVGIGQISSEVPQNLSASRPQDRQFILSSKKLLLSDSGFYLCAWRGAYEQYFGPGTRLTVT.

The chain combines TRBV5-1 with TRBJ1-2; TRBD1 is a possible D gene (6 bases). Looked up from germline, CDR1 is SGHRS and CDR2 is YFSETQ. The CDR3 contains 14 residues. The V and J ends lost 0 bases and 5 bases respectively, with 11 bases between them. CDR3 protein: CASSLAGDRYGYTF. DNA of the CDR3: TGCGCCAGCAGCTTGGCAGGGGATCGGTATGGCTACACCTTC.

This clone was observed a few times. The rearrangement joins TRBV7-9 to TRBJ2-7; perhaps TRBD2 as D (6 bases). CDR3 size: 12 residues. The V end lost 5 bases, the J end lost 5 bases, and 10 bases lay between the germline ends. Germline V CDR1 and CDR2: SEHNR, FQNEAQ (reference sequence). CDR3 loop: CASSRGVNEQYF. The CDR3, as DNA: TGTGCCAGCAGCCGCGGGGTTAACGAGCAGTACTTC.

V and J are TRBV15 and TRBJ2-7; the D gene is possibly TRBD1 (5 bases). The CDR3 is made up of 14 amino acids. V lost 5 bases, J lost 3 bases, and 14 bases lay in between. Germline CDR1 LNHNV, CDR2 YYDKDF (reference sequence). CDR3 bases: TGTGCCACCAGCGAGGACACGCACGGCTACGAGCAGTACTTC. It encodes CATSEDTHGYEQYF.

This clone was detected a few times. V gene TRBV13 combines with J gene TRBJ2-1, with 13 bases matching TRBD2. Trimming took 5 bases from V and 5 from J; bases not matched to a gene: 9. Per the germline V gene, CDR1 is PRHDT and CDR2 is FYEKMQ (reference sequence). The CDR3 spans 17 residues. CDR3: CASSPPGLAGDNNEQFF. DNA of the CDR3: TGTGCCAGCAGCCCCCCCGGACTAGCGGGGGATAACAATGAGCAGTTCTTC.

The V and J genes are TRBV5-1 and TRBJ2-2, with D tentatively TRBD1 (5 bases). Germline V gene sequence: CDR1 SGHRS, CDR2 YFSETQ. This CDR3 spans 15 amino acids. V lost 7 bases and J 2 bases, leaving 15 bases between the germline ends. CDR3 sequence (DNA): TGCGCCAGCGGGGCCGGTGGTAGCAACACCGGGGAGCTGTTTTTT. Its translation: CASGAGGSNTGELFF.

This chain's CDR3 is CASSLDRVNTEAFF. The CDR3 bases are TGTGCCAGCAGCTTAGACAGGGTGAACACTGAAGCTTTCTTT. This rearrangement joins TRBV11-2 to TRBJ1-1; maybe TRBD1 (5 bases). The germline V gene has CDR1 SGHAT and CDR2 FQNNGV. The ends were cut back, 0 bases at V and 0 bases at J, with 5 bases in the middle. The CDR3 sequence is 14 residues long.

This clone appeared many times. The CDR3 DNA reads TGTGCCAGCAGCGTCGACAGGGATTACGAGCAGTACTTC. Protein sequence: CASSVDRDYEQYF. This sequence joins TRBV7-2 and TRBJ2-7; 7 positions agree with TRBD1. V shed 5 bases, J shed 4 bases, and the junction held 5 bases outside the gene matches. The germline V gene encodes CDR1 SGHTA and CDR2 FQGNSA. The length of the CDR3 is 13 residues.

CDR3 sequence: CASRLGQGAYTEAFF. The DNA for the CDR3 is TGTGCCAGCAGATTGGGACAGGGGGCGTACACTGAAGCTTTCTTT. The chain combines TRBV7-3 with TRBJ1-1; 12 bases are a match to TRBD1. The V and J ends lost 6 bases and 3 bases, in that order; junction bases with no gene match: 5. Germline CDR1 SGHTA, CDR2 FQGTGA. CDR3 length: 15 residues. The variable domain in full, with the rest retrieved from reference TRBV7-3 and TRBJ1-1, is GAGVSQTPSNKVTEKGKYVELRCDPISGHTALYWYRQSLGQGPEFLIYFQGTGAADDSGLPNDRFFAVRPEGSVSTLKIQRTERGDSAVYLCASRLGQGAYTEAFFGQGTRLTVV.

The chain links TRBV30 to TRBJ1-1; 7 positions agree with TRBD1. Germline lookup yields CDR1 GTSNPN and CDR2 SVGIG (reference sequence). This CDR3 region has 10 residues. V trimming: 4 bases; J trimming: 10 bases; junction bases outside the gene matches: 3. In DNA form, the CDR3 reads TGTGCCTGGACAGGGGGAAGAGCTTTCTTT. Translation gives CAWTGGRAFF.

At least ten counts were recorded for this clone. This chain links TRBV14 with TRBJ2-1, with TRBD2 identical over 8 bases. The CDR3 consists of 16 residues. Looked up from germline, CDR1 is SGHDN and CDR2 is FVKESK. With V trimmed by 0 bases and J by 9 bases, 10 bases remained unmatched. In DNA form, the CDR3 reads TGTGCCAGCAGCCAAGATTTCGGGACTAGTAGCAGTGAGCAGTTCTTC. Protein sequence: CASSQDFGTSSSEQFF.

The V gene is TRBV25-1, the J gene TRBJ1-3, with 7 bases that match TRBD1. Per germline, CDR1 MGHDK and CDR2 SYGVNS. The ends lost 4 bases at V and 4 bases at J; junction bases unmatched: 7. This CDR3 is 15 amino acids long. As DNA, the CDR3 is TGTGCCAGCAGTGTCACAGGGGCTAGAGGAAACACCATATATTTT. Residues: CASSVTGARGNTIYF.

The chain carries TRBV11-2 and TRBJ2-5, with 7 bases fitting TRBD2. The V segment lost 0 bases and the J segment 4 bases; nucleotides outside the gene matches: 5. The CDR3 sequence is 15 residues long. The germline V gene encodes CDR1 SGHAT and CDR2 FQNNGV. The CDR3 protein is CASSLEGGERETQYF. The CDR3 coding sequence is TGTGCCAGCAGCTTAGAGGGGGGGGAGAGAGAGACCCAGTACTTC.